This TCR beta chain appears in the sequencing data of a study of blood T cell repertoires in COVID-19. The overall study: The origin of the acute and convalescent COVID-19 samples was the United States, Italy and Spain. T cells, B-cell-depleted T cells, or PBMCs provided the cDNA or gDNA that served as material.

Patients from Seattle were sampled longitudinally, starting during active infection. As processed by the authors: Amplification from reference gene primers served as the basis for estimated nucleated cell counts. Here immunoSEQ multiplex PCR was the method, and the copy in TCRdb shows in-frame clones only, minus some. V, J and clone size are those of that table, while D and trimming were read from the DNA. The repertoire holds 85,000 to 100,000 clones, with 88% as singletons. This CDR3 spans 15 amino acids. Germline V gene data show CDR1 as MGHRA and CDR2 as YSYEKL. Between the trimmed V and J ends, which lost 1 base and 10 bases, there was a span of 18 bases.

The sample was peripheral blood. This rearrangement joins TRBV4-1 to TRBJ2-3; TRBD1 might be the D (6 bases). The receptor was isolated from a man aged 45-65 years with COVID-19, enrolled during active disease. CDR3 sequence reads: CASSQVKGTGTPQYF. CDR3 nucleotides: TGCGCCAGCAGCCAAGTTAAGGGAACGGGGACACCGCAGTATTTT.